The clone carrying this TCR beta chain was found a few times. Germline V gene sequence: CDR1 MNHEY, CDR2 SVGAGI. The CDR3 has 14 residues. Trimming shortened V by 0 bases and J by 5 bases, and 7 bases separated the two germline ends. Isolated RNA was reverse transcribed in full, so expressed TCRB transcripts were sequenced. Data came from immunoSEQ multiplex PCR; TCRdb stores just in-frame clones and leaves some out. The sample records under 250,000 clones, about 11% being singletons. A CD45RO/CCR7/CD25/CD127/CD95/CD27 panel sorted naive, central memory, regulatory and stem cell-like memory CD4+ cells. Each sorted fraction was over 95% pure. The sample is drawn from a study of beta chain features in type 1 diabetes. Across the whole study: Patient and healthy donor groups were alike in age, gender and cell yields. Researchers looked at fewer than 120,000,000 sorted cells across all samples.

This TCR was recovered from a man aged 18 to 29 in good health. V and J are TRBV6-5 and TRBJ1-4; D remains unclear. Sequencing was done on a sample of central memory CD4+ T cells from blood. CDR3 loop: CASSYSGPNEKLFF. In DNA, the CDR3 is TGTGCCAGCAGTTACTCAGGGCCCAATGAAAAACTGTTTTTT.